Sequencing of this T cell receptor beta chain was carried out in a study of T cells in Graves' hyperthyroidism and ophthalmopathy. Points from the study as a whole: Stable hyperthyroidism was told apart from ophthalmopathy by a model built on 13 V-J features.

This clonotype has only a few counts. Its antigen is still unknown. Amplification yielded TCR beta CDR3 regions, with RNA transcripts as the source. A first-round RT-PCR of the TCR CDR3 used the HTBI primer set. From the multiplex PCR reads, TCRdb called clonotypes with MiXCR, one entry per CDR3 protein. The sample contains about 840,000 distinct CDR3 sequences, over 35% of which appear only once. Germline lookup yields CDR1 SEHNR and CDR2 FQNEAQ (reference sequence). V lost 7 bases, J lost 8 bases, and 21 bases lay in between. This CDR3 is 14 amino acids long. This receptor was taken from a young man with Graves' hyperthyroidism. The sample consisted of blood. The chain carries TRBV7-9 and TRBJ2-7; maybe TRBD1 (6 bases). In DNA form, the CDR3 reads TGTGCCAGCAACTCCAACACAGGGAGCTCTCAGCAGTACTTC. Protein: CASNSNTGSSQQYF.